The entry below gives a single T cell receptor (beta chain) sequence along with its context. This sample is part of a study of blood T cell repertoires in COVID-19. Study-wide context: The samples span acute and convalescent COVID-19 from the United States, Italy and Spain.

Trimming at V came to 5 bases and at J to 4 bases, leaving 2 bases not matched to a gene. The germline CDR1 and CDR2 sequences are MRHNA and SNTAGT. The CDR3 covers 13 residues. Original processing methods: Estimated nucleated cell counts came from reference gene primer amplification. Produced via immunoSEQ multiplex PCR; TCRdb's table is partial and in-frame only. V, J and clone size derive from that table, while D and trimming were established from the DNA sequence. Of under 110,000 clones listed, under 85% are singletons. The receptor was isolated from a woman aged 55-75 years with acute or convalescent COVID-19. V is TRBV6-4 and J is TRBJ1-1; 9 nucleotides align to TRBD1. Input material: peripheral blood. The CDR3 spells CASSLGQGTEAFF. CDR3 sequence (DNA): TGTGCCAGCAGTCTGGGACAGGGCACTGAAGCTTTCTTT.